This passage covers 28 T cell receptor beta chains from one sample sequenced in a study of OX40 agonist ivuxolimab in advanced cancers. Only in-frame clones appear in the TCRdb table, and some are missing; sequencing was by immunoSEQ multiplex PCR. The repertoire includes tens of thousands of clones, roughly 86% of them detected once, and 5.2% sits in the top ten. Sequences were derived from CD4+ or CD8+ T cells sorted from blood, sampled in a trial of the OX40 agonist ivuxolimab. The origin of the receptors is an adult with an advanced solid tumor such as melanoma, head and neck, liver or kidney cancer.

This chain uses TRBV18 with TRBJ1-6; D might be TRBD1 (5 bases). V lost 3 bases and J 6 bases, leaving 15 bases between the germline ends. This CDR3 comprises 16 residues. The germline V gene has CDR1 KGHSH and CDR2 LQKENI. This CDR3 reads CASSPVSGTFNSPLHF. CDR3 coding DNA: TGTGCCAGCTCACCCGTCTCAGGGACGTTTAATTCACCCCTCCACTTT.

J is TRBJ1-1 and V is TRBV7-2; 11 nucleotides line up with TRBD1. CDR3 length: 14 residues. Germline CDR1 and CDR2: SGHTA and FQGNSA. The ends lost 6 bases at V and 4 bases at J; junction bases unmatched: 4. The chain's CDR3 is CASSSGTGGTEAFF. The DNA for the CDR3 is TGTGCCAGCAGTTCCGGGACAGGGGGCACTGAAGCTTTCTTT.

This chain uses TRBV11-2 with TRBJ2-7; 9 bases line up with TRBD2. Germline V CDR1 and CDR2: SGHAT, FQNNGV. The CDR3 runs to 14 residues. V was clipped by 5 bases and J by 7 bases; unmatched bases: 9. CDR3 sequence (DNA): TGTGCCAGCAGCAGAGCGGGGGGCCTTTGGGAGCAGTACTTC. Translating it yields CASSRAGGLWEQYF.

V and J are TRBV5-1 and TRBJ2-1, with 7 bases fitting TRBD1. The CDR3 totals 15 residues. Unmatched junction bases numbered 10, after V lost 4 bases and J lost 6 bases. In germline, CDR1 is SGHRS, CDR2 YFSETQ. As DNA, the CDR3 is TGCGCCAGCAGCCGCACCCAGACAGGGTCCAATGAGCAGTTCTTC. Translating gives CASSRTQTGSNEQFF. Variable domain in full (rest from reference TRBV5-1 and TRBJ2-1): KAGVTQTPRYLIKTRGQQVTLSCSPISGHRSVSWYQQTPGQGLQFLFEYFSETQRNKGNFPGRFSGRQFSNSRSEMNVSTLELGDSALYLCASSRTQTGSNEQFFGPGTRLTVL.

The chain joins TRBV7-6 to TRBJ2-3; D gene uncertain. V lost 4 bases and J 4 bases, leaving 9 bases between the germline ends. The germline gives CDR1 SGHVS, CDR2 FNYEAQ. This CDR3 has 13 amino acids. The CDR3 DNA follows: TGTGCCAGCAGCTCCTCCCCAGCAGATACGCAGTATTTT. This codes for CASSSSPADTQYF.

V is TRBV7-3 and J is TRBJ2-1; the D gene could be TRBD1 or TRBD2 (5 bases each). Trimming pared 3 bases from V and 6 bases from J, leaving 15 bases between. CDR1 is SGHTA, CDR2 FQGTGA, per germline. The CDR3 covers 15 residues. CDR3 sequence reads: CASSLGPHPPNEQFF. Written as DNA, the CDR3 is TGTGCCAGCAGCTTGGGACCGCACCCCCCCAATGAGCAGTTCTTC.

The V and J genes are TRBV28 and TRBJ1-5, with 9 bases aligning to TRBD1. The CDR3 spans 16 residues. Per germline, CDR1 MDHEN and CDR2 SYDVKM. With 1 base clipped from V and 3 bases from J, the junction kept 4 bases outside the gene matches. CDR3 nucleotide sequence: TGTGCCAGCAGTTTATTGACAGGGGGGTACAATCAGCCCCAGCATTTT. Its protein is CASSLLTGGYNQPQHF.

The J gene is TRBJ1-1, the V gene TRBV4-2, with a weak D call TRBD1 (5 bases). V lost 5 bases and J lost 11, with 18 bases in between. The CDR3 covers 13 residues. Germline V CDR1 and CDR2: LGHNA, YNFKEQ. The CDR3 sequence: CASSTTVLRVAFF. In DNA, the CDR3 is TGTGCCAGCAGCACCACGGTTCTCAGGGTGGCTTTCTTT.

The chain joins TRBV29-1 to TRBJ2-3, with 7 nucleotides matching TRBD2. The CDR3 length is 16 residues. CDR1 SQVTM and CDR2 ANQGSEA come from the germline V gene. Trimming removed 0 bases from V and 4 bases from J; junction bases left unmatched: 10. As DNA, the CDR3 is TGCAGCGTTGAAGATCGAGCCGGGAGGATCGCAGATACGCAGTATTTT. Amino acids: CSVEDRAGRIADTQYF.

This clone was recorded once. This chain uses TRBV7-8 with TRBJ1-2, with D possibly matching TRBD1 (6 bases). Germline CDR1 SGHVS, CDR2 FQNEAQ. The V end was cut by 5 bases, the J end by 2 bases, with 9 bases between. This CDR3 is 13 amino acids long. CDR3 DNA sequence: TGTGCCAGCAGCAGAGACAGGAACTATGGCTACACCTTC. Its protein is CASSRDRNYGYTF. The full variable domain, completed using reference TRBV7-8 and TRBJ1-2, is GAGVSQSPRYKVAKRGQDVALRCDPISGHVSLFWYQQALGQGPEFLTYFQNEAQLDKSGLPSDRFFAERPEGSVSTLKIQRTQQEDSAVYLCASSRDRNYGYTFGSGTRLTVV.

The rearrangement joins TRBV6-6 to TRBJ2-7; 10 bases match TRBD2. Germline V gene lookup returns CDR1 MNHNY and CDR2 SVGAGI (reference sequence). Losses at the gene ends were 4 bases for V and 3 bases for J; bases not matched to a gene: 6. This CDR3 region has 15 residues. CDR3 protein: CASSFSGRTDYEQYF. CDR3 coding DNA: TGTGCCAGCAGTTTTAGCGGGAGGACCGACTACGAGCAGTACTTC.

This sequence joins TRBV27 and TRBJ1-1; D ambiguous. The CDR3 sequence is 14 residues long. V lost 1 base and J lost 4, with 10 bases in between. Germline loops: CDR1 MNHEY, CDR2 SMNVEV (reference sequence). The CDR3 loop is CASSLFGRGTEAFF. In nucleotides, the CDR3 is TGTGCCAGCAGTTTATTTGGGCGGGGCACTGAAGCTTTCTTT.

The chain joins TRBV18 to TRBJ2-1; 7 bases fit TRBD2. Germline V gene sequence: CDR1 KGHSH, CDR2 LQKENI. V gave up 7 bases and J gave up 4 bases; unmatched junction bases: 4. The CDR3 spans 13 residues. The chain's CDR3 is CASYSGRYNEQFF. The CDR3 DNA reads TGTGCCAGCTATTCCGGGAGGTACAATGAGCAGTTCTTC.

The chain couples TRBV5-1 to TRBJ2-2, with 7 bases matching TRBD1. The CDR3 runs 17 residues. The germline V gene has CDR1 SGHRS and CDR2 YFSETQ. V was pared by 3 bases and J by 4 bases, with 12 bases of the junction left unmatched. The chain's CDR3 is CASSSSTGTIGTGELFF. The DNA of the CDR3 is TGCGCCAGCAGCTCCTCGACAGGGACGATCGGCACCGGGGAGCTGTTTTTT.

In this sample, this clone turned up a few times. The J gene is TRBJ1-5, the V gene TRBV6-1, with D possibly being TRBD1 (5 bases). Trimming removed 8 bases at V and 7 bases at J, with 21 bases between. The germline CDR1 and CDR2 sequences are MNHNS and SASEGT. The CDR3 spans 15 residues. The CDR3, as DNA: TGTGCCAGCTTTCGAGGGCCAGCCTGGGACCAGCCCCAGCATTTT. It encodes CASFRGPAWDQPQHF.

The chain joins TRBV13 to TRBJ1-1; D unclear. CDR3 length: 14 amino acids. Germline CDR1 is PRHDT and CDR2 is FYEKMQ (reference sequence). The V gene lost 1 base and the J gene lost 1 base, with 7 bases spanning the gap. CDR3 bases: TGTGCCAGCAGCTTAGACCGAGAGAACACTGAAGCTTTCTTT. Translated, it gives CASSLDRENTEAFF.

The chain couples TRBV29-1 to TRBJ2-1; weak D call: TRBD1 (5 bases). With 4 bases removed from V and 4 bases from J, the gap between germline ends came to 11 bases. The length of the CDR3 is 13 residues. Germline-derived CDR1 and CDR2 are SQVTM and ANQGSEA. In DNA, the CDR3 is TGCAGCGTTGCTACAGGTGCTTACAATGAGCAGTTCTTC. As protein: CSVATGAYNEQFF.

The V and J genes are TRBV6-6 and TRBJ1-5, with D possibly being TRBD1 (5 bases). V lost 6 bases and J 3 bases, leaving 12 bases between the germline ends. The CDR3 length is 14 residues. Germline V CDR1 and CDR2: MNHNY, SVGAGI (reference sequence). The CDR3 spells CASRPGRVNQPQHF. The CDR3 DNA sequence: TGTGCCAGCAGGCCGGGACGGGTCAATCAGCCCCAGCATTTT.

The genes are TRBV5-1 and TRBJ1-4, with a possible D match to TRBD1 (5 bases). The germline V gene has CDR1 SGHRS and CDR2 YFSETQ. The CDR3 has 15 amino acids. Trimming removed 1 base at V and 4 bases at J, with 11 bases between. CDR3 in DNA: TGCGCCAGCAGCTTGCCGGGACCTCGTAATGAAAAACTGTTTTTT. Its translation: CASSLPGPRNEKLFF.

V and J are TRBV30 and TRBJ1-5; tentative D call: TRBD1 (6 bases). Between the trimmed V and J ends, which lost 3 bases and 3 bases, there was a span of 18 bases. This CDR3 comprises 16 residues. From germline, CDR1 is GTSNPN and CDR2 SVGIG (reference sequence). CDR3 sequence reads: CAWRRKTGKLNQPQHF. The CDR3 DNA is TGTGCCTGGAGGCGGAAAACAGGGAAGCTCAATCAGCCCCAGCATTTT.

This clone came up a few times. The CDR3 DNA reads as TGTGCCAGCAGCTTAACACAGAACACTGAAGCTTTCTTT. Its translation: CASSLTQNTEAFF. This chain uses TRBV7-3 with TRBJ1-1; D ambiguous. The V gene's germline CDR1 is SGHTA and CDR2 FQGTGA. Trimming left V 0 bases short and J 1 base short, with 3 bases between. The CDR3 runs 13 residues.

DNA for the CDR3: TGCGCCAGCAGCCAAGTGCGGTCCCTGGCCAACATTCAGTACTTC. Translated, it gives CASSQVRSLANIQYF. The chain has TRBV4-1 and TRBJ2-4; D unclear. This CDR3 comprises 15 residues. V was cut by 1 base and J by 7 bases, with 14 bases left in between. Germline loops: CDR1 MGHRA, CDR2 YSYEKL.

The CDR3, as DNA: TGTGCCAGCAGTTTACGGACAGGGTGGGACGGGGAGCTGTTTTTT. Protein: CASSLRTGWDGELFF. The gene calls are TRBV27 and TRBJ2-2; 8 positions agree with TRBD1. The ends lost 2 bases at V and 7 bases at J; junction bases unmatched: 6. The CDR3 length is 15 residues. Germline CDR1 reads MNHEY; CDR2 reads SMNVEV (reference sequence).

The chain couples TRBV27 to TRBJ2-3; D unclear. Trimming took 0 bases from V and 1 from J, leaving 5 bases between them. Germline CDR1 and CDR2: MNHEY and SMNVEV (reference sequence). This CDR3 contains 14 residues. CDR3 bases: TGTGCCAGCAGTTTATCCCGGCGCACAGATACGCAGTATTTT. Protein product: CASSLSRRTDTQYF.

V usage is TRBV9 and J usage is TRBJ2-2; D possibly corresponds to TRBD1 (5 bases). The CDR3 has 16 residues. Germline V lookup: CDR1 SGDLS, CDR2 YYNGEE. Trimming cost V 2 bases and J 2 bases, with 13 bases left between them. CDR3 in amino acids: CASSVRGDRNTGELFF. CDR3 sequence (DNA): TGTGCCAGCAGCGTGAGAGGAGACAGAAACACCGGGGAGCTGTTTTTT.

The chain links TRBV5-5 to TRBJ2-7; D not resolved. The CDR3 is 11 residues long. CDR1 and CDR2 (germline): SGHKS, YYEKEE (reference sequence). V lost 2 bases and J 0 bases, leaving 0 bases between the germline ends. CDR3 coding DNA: TGTGCCAGCAGCTTCTCCTACGAGCAGTACTTC. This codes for CASSFSYEQYF.

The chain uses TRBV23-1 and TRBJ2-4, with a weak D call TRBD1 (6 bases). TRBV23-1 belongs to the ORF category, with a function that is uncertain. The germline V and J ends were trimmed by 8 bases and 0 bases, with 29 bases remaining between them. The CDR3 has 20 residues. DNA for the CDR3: TGCGCCAGCGAGGGGGAAGCCTCGCCGACAGTCACTTTAGCCAAAAACATTCAGTACTTC. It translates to CASEGEASPTVTLAKNIQYF.

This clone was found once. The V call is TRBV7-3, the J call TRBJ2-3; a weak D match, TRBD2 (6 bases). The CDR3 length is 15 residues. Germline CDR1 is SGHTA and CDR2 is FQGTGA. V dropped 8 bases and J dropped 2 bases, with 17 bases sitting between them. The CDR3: CASGGGTTNTDTQYF. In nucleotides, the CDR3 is TGTGCCAGCGGTGGGGGGACCACAAACACAGATACGCAGTATTTT.